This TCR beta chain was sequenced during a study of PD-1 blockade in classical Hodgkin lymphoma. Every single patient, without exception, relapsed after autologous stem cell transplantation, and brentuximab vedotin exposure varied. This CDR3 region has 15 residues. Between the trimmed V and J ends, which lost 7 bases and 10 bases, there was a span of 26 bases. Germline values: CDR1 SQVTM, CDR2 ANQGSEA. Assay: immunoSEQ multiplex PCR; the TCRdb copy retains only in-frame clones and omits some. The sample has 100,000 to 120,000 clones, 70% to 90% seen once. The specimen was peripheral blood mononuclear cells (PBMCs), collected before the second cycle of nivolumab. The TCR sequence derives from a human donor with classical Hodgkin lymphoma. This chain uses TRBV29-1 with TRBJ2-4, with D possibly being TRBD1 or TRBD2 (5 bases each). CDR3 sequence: CSATDLGTAKGIQYF. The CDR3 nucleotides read TGCAGCGCCACAGACCTTGGGACGGCCAAAGGGATTCAGTACTTC. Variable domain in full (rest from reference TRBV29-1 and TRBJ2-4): SAVISQKPSRDICQRGTSLTIQCQVDSQVTMMFWYRQQPGQSLTLIATANQGSEATYESGFVIDKFPISRPNLTFSTLTVSNMSPEDSSIYLCSATDLGTAKGIQYFGAGTRLSVL.